This T cell receptor beta chain was profiled in a study of T cells in Graves' hyperthyroidism and ophthalmopathy. Amplified TCR beta CDR3 regions derived from RNA transcripts. First-round RT-PCR with HTBI primers amplified the TCR CDR3 region. TCRdb recomputed calls from the multiplex PCR reads with MiXCR, one row per CDR3 protein. The table has hundreds of thousands of distinct CDR3 sequences, around 25% seen once; the top ten hold about 30%. Findings and limits, study-wide: The model identified upcoming ophthalmopathy a median approximately six months ahead of onset. Expanded thyroid clonotypes (above 0.001) were mostly also found in blood.

Hyperthyroidism patients were newly diagnosed, had disease duration under 2 months, and were aged 18 to 65 years. This clonotype was counted at least ten times. Its cognate antigen is unknown. The CDR3 is 15 residues long. CDR1 SGDLS and CDR2 YYNGEE come from the germline V gene. Between the trimmed V and J ends, which lost 0 bases and 1 base, there was a span of 11 bases. Sequenced material: blood. The V and J genes are TRBV9 and TRBJ2-7; unclear D gene. This TCR came from a man aged 35 to 55 with Graves' hyperthyroidism that later progressed to Graves' ophthalmopathy. The CDR3 loop reads CASSVDPGWSYEQYF. The CDR3 nucleotides read TGTGCCAGCAGCGTAGATCCAGGCTGGTCCTACGAGCAGTACTTC.